These 32 T cell receptor beta chains were all obtained from the same sample, sequenced in a study of blood T cell repertoires in COVID-19. Using immunoSEQ multiplex PCR, the repertoire was profiled, and TCRdb retains in-frame clones only, with some absent. The table includes about 670,000 clones, about 90% detected once. What was sequenced was peripheral blood. The receptors stem from a woman under 30 with acute or convalescent COVID-19.

The chain joins TRBV19 to TRBJ1-6; unclear D gene. The CDR3 sequence is 16 residues long. Trimming took 7 bases from V and 2 from J, leaving 15 bases between them. Germline CDR1 is LNHDA and CDR2 is SQIVND (reference sequence). CDR3 in amino acids: CASTLGLFTYNSPLHF. CDR3 bases: TGTGCCAGTACCCTGGGCCTTTTCACCTATAATTCACCCCTCCACTTT. The whole variable domain, filled in from reference TRBV19 and TRBJ1-6, reads DGGITQSPKYLFRKEGQNVTLSCEQNLNHDAMYWYRQDPGQGLRLIYYSQIVNDFQKGDIAEGYSVSREKKESFPLTVTSAQKNPTAFYLCASTLGLFTYNSPLHFGNGTRLTVT.

This clone was counted a few times. V is TRBV6-2 or TRBV6-3 and J is TRBJ2-1; a weak D match, TRBD2 (5 bases). The CDR3 is 14 amino acids. CDR1 is MNHEY, CDR2 SVGEGT, per germline. Trimming removed 0 bases at V and 6 bases at J, with 9 bases between. The CDR3 here is CASSYSRGFNEQFF. CDR3 bases: TGTGCCAGCAGTTACTCGAGAGGGTTCAATGAGCAGTTCTTC.

The chain employs TRBV4-1 and TRBJ2-6; TRBD1 aligns across 12 bases. Germline assignment: CDR1 MGHRA and CDR2 YSYEKL. V dropped 0 bases and J dropped 3; count of bases not matched to a gene: 6. The CDR3 has 19 residues. For the CDR3, the DNA is TGCGCCAGCAGCCAAGATAAGGGGACAGGGGGCGTTGGGGCCAACGTCCTGACTTTC. Its protein product is CASSQDKGTGGVGANVLTF.

V is TRBV3-1 (or the pseudogene TRBV3-2) and J is TRBJ2-6; no firm D call. The CDR3 extends over 17 amino acids. Germline V gene lookup returns CDR1 LGHDT and CDR2 YNNKEL (reference sequence). Trimming removed 3 bases at V and 6 bases at J, with 18 bases between. CDR3 DNA sequence: TGTGCCAGCAGCCAGAAGATCGCACCCTGGCAGGCCAACGTCCTGACTTTC. Translation: CASSQKIAPWQANVLTF.

The chain recombines TRBV5-5 with TRBJ2-7, with TRBD2 matching 10 bases. Germline lookup yields CDR1 SGHKS and CDR2 YYEKEE (reference sequence). V dropped 2 bases and J dropped 3; count of bases not matched to a gene: 2. The CDR3 extends over 14 amino acids. The CDR3: CASSFLAGVYEQYF. DNA of the CDR3: TGTGCCAGCAGCTTTCTAGCGGGGGTCTACGAGCAGTACTTC.

The chain recombines TRBV4-1 with TRBJ2-1; a weak D match, TRBD2 (6 bases). This CDR3 is 16 amino acids long. The germline V gene has CDR1 MGHRA and CDR2 YSYEKL. V was trimmed by 1 base and J by 7 bases, leaving 17 bases between them. DNA for the CDR3: TGCGCCAGCAGCCAAGCGGGGAGACTAGAGGTGAATGAGCAGTTCTTC. Its protein is CASSQAGRLEVNEQFF.

With regard to this clone: This sample includes further DNA sequences coding for the same CDR3. For the CDR3, the DNA is TGTGCCAGCTCACCACCAAGAGGTTCCTACGAGCAGTACTTC. Its protein is CASSPPRGSYEQYF. This chain joins TRBV18 and TRBJ2-7, with D unresolved. Trimming stripped 0 bases from V and 1 base from J, with 7 bases between. CDR3 size: 14 residues. Germline V gives CDR1 KGHSH, CDR2 LQKENI.

This chain uses TRBV5-1 with TRBJ1-2, with 7 bases matching TRBD1. In germline, CDR1 is SGHRS, CDR2 YFSETQ. The length of the CDR3 is 16 residues. Germline trimming cut 3 bases from V and 3 bases from J; bases unmatched to any gene: 11. CDR3 nucleotide sequence: TGCGCCAGCAGCTGGGACCAATACAGGGGTGACTATGGCTACACCTTC. Its protein product is CASSWDQYRGDYGYTF.

This sequence joins TRBV15 and TRBJ1-1; 7 nucleotides line up with TRBD1. This CDR3 has 15 residues. Germline V gene sequence: CDR1 LNHNV, CDR2 YYDKDF (reference sequence). Losses at the gene ends were 1 base for V and 1 base for J; bases not matched to a gene: 3. The CDR3 is CATSRAYRGNTEAFF. CDR3 DNA sequence: TGTGCCACCAGCAGAGCCTACAGGGGGAACACTGAAGCTTTCTTT. Together with reference TRBV15 and TRBJ1-1, the CDR3 gives the full variable domain: DAMVIQNPRYQVTQFGKPVTLSCSQTLNHNVMYWYQQKSSQAPKLLFHYYDKDFNNEADTPDNFQSRRPNTSFCFLDIRSPGLGDTAMYLCATSRAYRGNTEAFFGQGTRLTVV.

The chain couples TRBV5-6 to TRBJ1-2; TRBD1 agrees at 7 bases. CDR3 length: 17 residues. The trim removed 0 bases at V and 2 bases at J, leaving 10 bases unmatched. CDR1 is SGHDT, CDR2 YYEEEE, per germline. The CDR3 region has the DNA TGTGCCAGCAGCTTGGGGCCCCAAGGACAGGCAAACTATGGCTACACCTTC. Translated: CASSLGPQGQANYGYTF.

V usage is TRBV25-1 and J usage is TRBJ2-2; TRBD1 matches 9 bases. V dropped 6 bases and J dropped 6; count of bases not matched to a gene: 8. Germline assignment: CDR1 MGHDK and CDR2 SYGVNS. The CDR3 has 15 residues. DNA of the CDR3: TGTGCCAGCAGCCAACAGGGGGCCAAGTCCGGGGAGCTGTTTTTT. Its protein is CASSQQGAKSGELFF.

The V gene is TRBV7-2, the J gene TRBJ2-3; 9 nucleotides agree with TRBD1. From germline, CDR1 is SGHTA and CDR2 FQGNSA. V gave up 2 bases and J gave up 6 bases; unmatched junction bases: 15. There are 18 residues in the CDR3. CDR3 loop: CASSLMPRTGGDSDTQYF. The CDR3 region has the DNA TGTGCCAGCAGCTTAATGCCCAGAACAGGGGGCGATAGTGATACGCAGTATTTT.

This clone occurred a few times. The rearrangement uses TRBV23-1 and TRBJ1-1, with D maybe TRBD1 (6 bases). TRBV23-1 carries the ORF label, with uncertain function. This CDR3 comprises 13 residues. V was trimmed by 4 bases and J by 2 bases, leaving 8 bases between them. This CDR3 is CASSRGGNTEAFF. The CDR3 DNA is TGCGCCAGCAGTCGCGGGGGCAACACTGAAGCTTTCTTT.

This chain joins TRBV29-1 and TRBJ2-1; D is uncertain. Germline V CDR1 and CDR2: SQVTM, ANQGSEA. The CDR3 length is 12 residues. V dropped 4 bases and J dropped 4 bases, with 8 bases sitting between them. CDR3 coding DNA: TGCAGCGTTGGTGGAGTATACAATGAGCAGTTCTTC. This gives the protein CSVGGVYNEQFF.

The chain links TRBV7-6 to TRBJ2-5; 8 bases fit TRBD2. This CDR3 has 14 residues. Germline CDR1 is SGHVS and CDR2 is FNYEAQ. Trimming took 3 bases from V and 5 from J; bases not matched to a gene: 5. This chain's CDR3 is CASSLGGGMETQYF. CDR3 coding DNA: TGTGCCAGCAGCTTGGGCGGGGGGATGGAGACCCAGTACTTC.

About this clone itself: At the DNA level, this CDR3 is encoded by other sequences in the same sample as well. The V and J genes are TRBV7-3 and TRBJ1-2; D perhaps matches TRBD1 (6 bases). V shed 5 bases and J shed 4 bases, with 11 bases lying between them. The V gene's germline CDR1 is SGHTA and CDR2 FQGTGA. The CDR3 length is 13 residues. CDR3 DNA sequence: TGTGCCAGCAGCCCGACAGGCTCCTATGGCTACACCTTC. Translating gives CASSPTGSYGYTF. The variable domain in full, completed from reference TRBV7-3 and TRBJ1-2, reads GAGVSQTPSNKVTEKGKYVELRCDPISGHTALYWYRQSLGQGPEFLIYFQGTGAADDSGLPNDRFFAVRPEGSVSTLKIQRTERGDSAVYLCASSPTGSYGYTFGSGTRLTVV.

Comments on this clone: This sample includes further DNA sequences coding for the same CDR3. The chain combines TRBV12-3 or TRBV12-4 with TRBJ1-2, with a possible D match to TRBD1 (6 bases). The CDR3 is 13 amino acids. V was pared by 4 bases and J by 4 bases, with 10 bases between. The CDR3 is CASSYRAGYGYTF. CDR3 coding DNA: TGTGCCAGCAGTTACAGGGCGGGCTATGGCTACACCTTC.

The chain joins TRBV5-1 to TRBJ1-2; unclear D gene. The CDR3 runs to 13 residues. The germline V gene has CDR1 SGHRS and CDR2 YFSETQ. V lost 0 bases and J 1 base, leaving 4 bases between the germline ends. The CDR3 sequence is CASSLAVNYGYTF. The CDR3 coding sequence is TGCGCCAGCAGCTTGGCGGTTAACTATGGCTACACCTTC.

V and J are TRBV7-2 and TRBJ2-1, with a tentative D call TRBD1 (6 bases). Trimming removed 2 bases at V and 5 bases at J, with 7 bases between. CDR3 size: 13 residues. Germline V gene data show CDR1 as SGHTA and CDR2 as FQGNSA. In DNA form, the CDR3 reads TGTGCCAGCAGCTTAACAGGGAACAATGAGCAGTTCTTC. It specifies CASSLTGNNEQFF.

This chain joins TRBV5-1 and TRBJ1-1; 8 bases map to TRBD1. Unmatched junction bases numbered 4, after V lost 2 bases and J lost 4 bases. This CDR3 has 14 residues. The V gene's germline CDR1 is SGHRS and CDR2 YFSETQ. For the CDR3, the DNA is TGCGCCAGCAGCTTTACCGGGACAGGCACTGAAGCTTTCTTT. As protein: CASSFTGTGTEAFF. Based on the CDR3 plus reference TRBV5-1 and TRBJ1-1, the full variable domain is KAGVTQTPRYLIKTRGQQVTLSCSPISGHRSVSWYQQTPGQGLQFLFEYFSETQRNKGNFPGRFSGRQFSNSRSEMNVSTLELGDSALYLCASSFTGTGTEAFFGQGTRLTVV.

This clone was seen only once. The V gene is TRBV5-6, the J gene TRBJ2-7; D tentatively reads TRBD1 or TRBD2 (6 bases each). This CDR3 is built from 14 residues. Germline CDR1 SGHDT, CDR2 YYEEEE. The V end was cut by 4 bases, the J end by 5 bases, with 16 bases between. CDR3 sequence (DNA): TGTGCCAGCAGCCTGGGGGGCAATTTCCACGAGCAGTACTTC. Its translation: CASSLGGNFHEQYF.

This chain links TRBV2 with TRBJ2-1, with TRBD2 identical over 8 bases. Germline loops: CDR1 SNHLY, CDR2 FYNNEI. The CDR3 is made up of 15 amino acids. The J segment lost 4 bases and the V segment lost 5 bases, leaving 7 bases of the junction unmatched. CDR3 protein: CASSLTSGSYNEQFF. The CDR3 DNA follows: TGTGCCAGCAGTCTAACTAGCGGCTCATACAATGAGCAGTTCTTC.

The gene calls are TRBV24-1 and TRBJ2-2, with D possibly being TRBD2 (5 bases). The CDR3 has 16 residues. V was pared by 1 base and J by 3 bases, with 11 bases between. Germline loops: CDR1 KGHDR, CDR2 SFDVKD. The CDR3 loop is CATSDLSSGYTGELFF. DNA of the CDR3: TGTGCCACCAGTGATTTATCCAGCGGCTACACCGGGGAGCTGTTTTTT.

The chain uses TRBV4-2 and TRBJ1-2; D is unresolved. CDR3 length: 15 amino acids. The V end lost 0 bases, the J end lost 0 bases, and 8 bases lay between the germline ends. The germline gives CDR1 LGHNA, CDR2 YNFKEQ. CDR3 residues: CASSQDLIANYGYTF. In DNA form, the CDR3 reads TGTGCCAGCAGCCAAGATCTAATAGCTAACTATGGCTACACCTTC.

This clone was found once. The V gene is TRBV4-3, the J gene TRBJ2-7; 9 nucleotides agree with TRBD1. The germline gives CDR1 LGHNA, CDR2 YSLEER. The CDR3 extends over 17 amino acids. V gave up 0 bases and J gave up 6 bases; unmatched junction bases: 12. This CDR3 is CASSQDGTGTGLSEQYF. For the CDR3, the DNA is TGCGCCAGCAGCCAAGATGGGACCGGGACAGGGCTCTCCGAGCAGTACTTC.

V gene TRBV5-5 combines with J gene TRBJ1-6; D possibly corresponds to TRBD1 (6 bases). V lost 2 bases and J 8 bases, leaving 20 bases between the germline ends. The CDR3 length is 17 residues. Germline V lookup: CDR1 SGHKS, CDR2 YYEKEE (reference sequence). CDR3 nucleotides: TGTGCCAGCAGCTTTGTTAGGACAGTCTCGAGCGATTCACCCCTCCACTTT. This gives the protein CASSFVRTVSSDSPLHF.

The chain uses TRBV6-5 and TRBJ1-6, with TRBD1 identical over 7 bases. The V segment lost 8 bases and the J segment 4 bases; nucleotides outside the gene matches: 8. CDR1 and CDR2 (germline): MNHEY, SVGAGI. The length of the CDR3 is 15 residues. CDR3 region: CASSGTASYNSPLHF. The CDR3 DNA sequence: TGTGCCAGCTCCGGGACAGCCTCTTATAATTCACCCCTCCACTTT.

CDR3: CASKLQGGMFF. In DNA form, the CDR3 reads TGTGCCAGCAAACTACAGGGGGGGATGTTTTTT. The V gene is TRBV2, the J gene TRBJ1-4; 8 nucleotides match TRBD1. Germline values: CDR1 SNHLY, CDR2 FYNNEI. V shed 7 bases, J shed 15 bases, and the junction held 7 bases outside the gene matches. The CDR3 spans 11 residues.

This clone was found many times. J is TRBJ2-4 and V is TRBV6-2 or TRBV6-3; D possibly corresponds to TRBD1 (6 bases). Looked up from germline, CDR1 is MNHEY and CDR2 is SVGEGT. V gave up 3 bases and J gave up 3 bases, with 15 bases separating them. This CDR3 has 16 residues. The CDR3 DNA reads TGTGCCAGCAGTTATCGGACAGCCCTTCACAAAAACATTCAGTACTTC. This translates into CASSYRTALHKNIQYF.

The CDR3 sequence is CASSFRQGSQPQHF. CDR3 nucleotides: TGTGCCAGCAGCTTTAGGCAGGGCTCCCAGCCCCAGCATTTT. V gene TRBV11-3 combines with J gene TRBJ1-5, with D tentatively TRBD1 (5 bases). Germline-derived CDR1 and CDR2 are SGHNT and YENEEA. With 3 bases removed from V and 7 bases from J, the gap between germline ends came to 13 bases. The CDR3 has 14 residues.

The chain links TRBV6-1 to TRBJ2-1; 9 nucleotides match TRBD2. This CDR3 has 16 amino acids. Germline trimming cut 4 bases from V and 5 bases from J; bases unmatched to any gene: 9. CDR1 MNHNS and CDR2 SASEGT come from the germline V gene. CDR3 sequence: CASSVVAGGEDNEQFF. DNA for the CDR3: TGTGCCAGCAGTGTGGTGGCGGGGGGGGAAGACAATGAGCAGTTCTTC.

This clone has more than one count but fewer than ten. V usage is TRBV5-4 and J usage is TRBJ1-2; D not certain. The CDR3 consists of 15 residues. V was shortened by 0 bases and J by 6 bases, with 15 bases between the two germline ends. In germline, CDR1 is SGHNT, CDR2 YYREEE (reference sequence). CDR3 DNA sequence: TGTGCCAGCAGCTTGGGTGGAGGGCCTCCGGATGGCTACACCTTC. Protein product: CASSLGGGPPDGYTF.